These 4 T cell receptor beta chains were sequenced from one sample in a study of T-cell memory formation after mild COVID-19 (dated by TCRdb to 2020 to 2023). Library preparation used 5' RACE. The sequencer listed for this sample is Illumina NovaSeq 6000. TCRdb reprocessing: public reads trimmed at Q25 with fastp, clones called with MiXCR, in-frame beta chains kept. Every distinct CDR3 protein forms one entry, paired with its most common genes and DNA. Counted in this sample were a few hundred thousand distinct CDR3 sequences; approximately 15% of them appeared once. The top ten hold around 22% of the sample. Sequenced input: PBMCs or a T cell subset sorted from them (not recorded which). All receptors derive from a man aged 18 to 35 who had mild COVID-19 (a few samples of this study predate the infection). The sample titles of this study are shuffled in the database, so cell type and time point are left out; the donor was told from shared clones.

This sequence joins TRBV5-1 and TRBJ2-7; 7 bases are a match to TRBD1. This CDR3 is 13 amino acids long. The trim removed 1 base at V and 4 bases at J, leaving 2 bases unmatched. The germline V gene encodes CDR1 SGHRS and CDR2 YFSETQ. The CDR3 protein is CASSLTGEYEQYV. In DNA form, the CDR3 reads TGCGCCAGCAGCTTGACAGGGGAGTACGAGCAGTACGTC.

Remarks on this clonotype: The junction departs from the called germline gene at one end, perhaps through a read error. V gene TRBV4-1 combines with J gene TRBJ1-5; D may be TRBD1 (5 bases). CDR1 and CDR2 (germline): MGHRA, YSYEKL. CDR3 length: 16 amino acids. The CDR3 loop is CASCQEGPYSNQPQHF. CDR3 coding DNA: TGCGCCAGCTGCCAAGAGGGGCCGTATAGCAATCAGCCCCAGCATTTT.

The genes are TRBV24-1 and TRBJ2-5; perhaps TRBD2 as D (5 bases). Germline CDR1 and CDR2: KGHDR and SFDVKD. V was cut by 2 bases and J by 5 bases, with 11 bases left in between. This CDR3 has 14 residues. CDR3 protein: CATSDSSAAETQYF. The CDR3 bases are TGTGCCACCAGTGATTCCTCAGCGGCGGAGACCCAGTACTTC.

This clonotype showed up just a few times. This chain links TRBV5-1 with TRBJ2-7, with a possible D match to TRBD2 (6 bases). The CDR3 is 15 amino acids. V was trimmed by 1 base and J by 3 bases, leaving 14 bases between them. The germline V gene has CDR1 SGHRS and CDR2 YFSETQ. The CDR3 loop reads CASSLYSLAVYEQYF. The CDR3 nucleotides read TGCGCCAGCAGCTTGTACTCCTTAGCGGTCTACGAGCAGTACTTC.